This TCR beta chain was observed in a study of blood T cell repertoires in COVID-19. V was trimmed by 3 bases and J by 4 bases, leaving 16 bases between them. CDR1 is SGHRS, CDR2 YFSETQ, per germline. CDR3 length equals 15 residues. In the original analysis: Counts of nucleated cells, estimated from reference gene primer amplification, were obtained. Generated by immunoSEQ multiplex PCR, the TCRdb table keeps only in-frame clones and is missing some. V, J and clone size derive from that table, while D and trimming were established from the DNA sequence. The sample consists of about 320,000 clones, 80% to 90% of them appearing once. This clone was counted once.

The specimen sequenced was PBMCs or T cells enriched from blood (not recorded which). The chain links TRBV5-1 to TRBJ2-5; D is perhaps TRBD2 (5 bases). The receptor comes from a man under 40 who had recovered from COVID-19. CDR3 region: CASSSLGWEIETQYF. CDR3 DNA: TGCGCCAGCAGCTCGCTCGGGTGGGAGATAGAGACCCAGTACTTC.